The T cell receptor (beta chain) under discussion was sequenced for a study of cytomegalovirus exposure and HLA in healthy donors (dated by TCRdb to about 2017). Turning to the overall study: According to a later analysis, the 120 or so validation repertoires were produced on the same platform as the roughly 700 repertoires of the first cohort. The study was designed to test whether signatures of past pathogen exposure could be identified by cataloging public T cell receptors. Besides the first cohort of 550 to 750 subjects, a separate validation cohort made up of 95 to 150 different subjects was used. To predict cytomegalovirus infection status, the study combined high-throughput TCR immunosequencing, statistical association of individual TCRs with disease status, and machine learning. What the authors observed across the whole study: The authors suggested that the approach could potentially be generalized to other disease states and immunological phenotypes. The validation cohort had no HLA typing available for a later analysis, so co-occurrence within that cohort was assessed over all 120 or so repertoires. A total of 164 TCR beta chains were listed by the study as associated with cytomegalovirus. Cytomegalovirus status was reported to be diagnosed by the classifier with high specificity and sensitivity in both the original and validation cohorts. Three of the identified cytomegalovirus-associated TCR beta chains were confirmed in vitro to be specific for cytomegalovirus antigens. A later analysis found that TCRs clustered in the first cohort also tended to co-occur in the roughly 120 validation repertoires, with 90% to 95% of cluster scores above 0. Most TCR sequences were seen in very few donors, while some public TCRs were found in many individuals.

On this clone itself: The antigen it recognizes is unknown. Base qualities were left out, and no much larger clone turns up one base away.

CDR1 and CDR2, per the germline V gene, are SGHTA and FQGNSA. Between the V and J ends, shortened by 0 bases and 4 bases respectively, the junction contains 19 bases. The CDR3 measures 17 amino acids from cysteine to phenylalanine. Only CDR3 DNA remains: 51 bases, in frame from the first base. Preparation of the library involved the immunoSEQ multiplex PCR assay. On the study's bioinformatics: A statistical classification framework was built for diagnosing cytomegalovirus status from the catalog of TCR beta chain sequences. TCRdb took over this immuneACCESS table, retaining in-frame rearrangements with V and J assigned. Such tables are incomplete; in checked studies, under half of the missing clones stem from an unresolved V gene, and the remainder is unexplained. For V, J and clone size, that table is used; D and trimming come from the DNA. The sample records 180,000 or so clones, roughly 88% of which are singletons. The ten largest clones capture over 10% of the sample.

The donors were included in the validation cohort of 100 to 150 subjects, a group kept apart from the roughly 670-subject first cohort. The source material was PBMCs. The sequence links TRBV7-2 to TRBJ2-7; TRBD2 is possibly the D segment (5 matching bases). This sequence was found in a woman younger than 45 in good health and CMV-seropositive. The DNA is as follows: TGTGCCAGCAGCTTAGCGCTGTCGAGGGTCTCGGAGTACGAGCAGTACTTC. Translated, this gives CASSLALSRVSEYEQYF. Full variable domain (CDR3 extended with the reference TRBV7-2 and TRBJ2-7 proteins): GAGVSQSPSNKVTEKGKDVELRCDPISGHTALYWYRQSLGQGLEFLIYFQGNSAPDKSGLPSDRFSAERTGGSVSTLTIQRTQQEDSAVYLCASSLALSRVSEYEQYFGPGTRLTVT.